The next 25 T cell receptor beta chains were all read from a single sample in a study of shared clonotypes between healthy human individuals. The data were produced by immunoSEQ multiplex PCR, yet TCRdb's version contains in-frame clones alone and is incomplete. The sample records a few million clones, around 90% being singletons. The sequenced material came from naive CD4+ T cells sorted from blood. The subset was: CD45RA+ positively selected. The receptors stem from a man aged 18 to 29 in good health.

V and J are TRBV6-6 and TRBJ2-7; D gene uncertain. This CDR3 is 13 amino acids long. V shed 2 bases and J shed 6 bases, with 11 bases lying between them. Looked up from germline, CDR1 is MNHNY and CDR2 is SVGAGI (reference sequence). CDR3 sequence: CASSYRFSVEQYF. CDR3 nucleotides: TGTGCCAGCAGTTACCGCTTTTCGGTCGAGCAGTACTTC.

With regard to this clone: The sample holds other DNA sequences that translate to the same CDR3. V is TRBV9 and J is TRBJ2-5; TRBD1 matches at 9 bases. The CDR3 totals 14 residues. With 4 bases clipped from V and 3 bases from J, the junction kept 4 bases outside the gene matches. Germline V CDR1 and CDR2: SGDLS, YYNGEE. This chain's CDR3 is CASSPRTGEETQYF. The CDR3 DNA follows: TGTGCCAGCAGCCCCCGGACAGGGGAAGAGACCCAGTACTTC.

A remark on this clone: At the DNA level, this CDR3 is encoded by other sequences in the same sample as well. V is TRBV28 and J is TRBJ2-2; D remains ambiguous. This CDR3 comprises 11 residues. V lost 2 bases and J lost 5, with 0 bases in between. Germline CDR1 reads MDHEN; CDR2 reads SYDVKM. CDR3 amino acids: CASSLTGELFF. The CDR3 bases are TGTGCCAGCAGTTTAACCGGGGAGCTGTTTTTT.

The chain employs TRBV10-3 and TRBJ1-1; a weak D match, TRBD1 (5 bases). Germline loops: CDR1 ENHRY, CDR2 SYGVKD. This CDR3 comprises 13 residues. V was shortened by 3 bases and J by 7 bases, with 12 bases between the two germline ends. The DNA for the CDR3 is TGTGCCATCAGTGAAGGGAAGGGACTTGAAGCTTTCTTT. It codes for CAISEGKGLEAFF.

Regarding this clone: In the same sample, other DNA sequences code for this CDR3. The chain couples TRBV5-1 to TRBJ1-4, with unresolved D. Trimming shortened V by 2 bases and J by 0 bases, and 5 bases separated the two germline ends. Germline values: CDR1 SGHRS, CDR2 YFSETQ. The CDR3 has 14 residues. This CDR3 reads CASSFGATNEKLFF. CDR3 bases: TGCGCCAGCAGCTTCGGAGCAACTAATGAAAAACTGTTTTTT.

This CDR3 is CAITTGRSTDTQYF. In DNA form, the CDR3 reads TGTGCCATCACCACGGGACGTAGCACAGATACGCAGTATTTT. The chain recombines TRBV10-3 with TRBJ2-3; D could derive from TRBD1 or TRBD2 (5 bases each). Trimming took off 7 bases at V and 0 bases at J, with 11 bases between the two ends. Germline lookup yields CDR1 ENHRY and CDR2 SYGVKD. This CDR3 has 14 amino acids.

The table lists this clone with a few counts. Other DNA sequences in this specimen translate into the identical CDR3. The chain employs TRBV27 and TRBJ1-5; D gene uncertain. The CDR3 is 12 amino acids. Per germline, CDR1 MNHEY and CDR2 SMNVEV (reference sequence). The V gene lost 3 bases and the J gene lost 3 bases, with 3 bases spanning the gap. The CDR3 reads CASSFINQPQHF. In DNA, the CDR3 is TGTGCCAGCAGTTTTATCAATCAGCCCCAGCATTTT.

Note on this clone: The sample carries other DNA sequences with the same CDR3. This chain connects TRBV18 to TRBJ2-7, with TRBD1 identical over 12 bases. In germline, CDR1 is KGHSH, CDR2 LQKENI. The trim removed 2 bases at V and 3 bases at J, leaving 2 bases unmatched. The CDR3 runs to 15 residues. CDR3 nucleotide sequence: TGTGCCAGCTCACCAGGGACAGGGGGCCTCTACGAGCAGTACTTC. This translates into CASSPGTGGLYEQYF.

The chain joins TRBV6-5 to TRBJ2-1, with TRBD2 matching 9 bases. The CDR3 runs 16 residues. Per the germline V gene, CDR1 is MNHEY and CDR2 is SVGAGI. Trimming at V came to 0 bases and at J to 9 bases, leaving 9 bases not matched to a gene. CDR3 protein: CASSYSGAGGPSEQFF. CDR3 coding DNA: TGTGCCAGCAGTTACTCGGGGGCGGGAGGGCCAAGTGAGCAGTTCTTC.

The chain links TRBV5-5 to TRBJ2-7, with D perhaps assigned TRBD1 or TRBD2 (5 bases each). Germline V gene lookup returns CDR1 SGHKS and CDR2 YYEKEE (reference sequence). The CDR3 covers 15 residues. The V and J ends lost 5 bases and 5 bases respectively, with 20 bases between them. CDR3 sequence (DNA): TGTGCCAGCAGGACTATGACCGGGACGCAGGACGAGCAGTACTTC. Translation gives CASRTMTGTQDEQYF. Supplemented by reference TRBV5-5 and TRBJ2-7, the full variable domain reads DAGVTQSPTHLIKTRGQQVTLRCSPISGHKSVSWYQQVLGQGPQFIFQYYEKEERGRGNFPDRFSARQFPNYSSELNVNALLLGDSALYLCASRTMTGTQDEQYFGPGTRLTVT.

This chain joins TRBV30 and TRBJ1-2; tentatively, D is TRBD1 (5 bases). Germline V lookup: CDR1 GTSNPN, CDR2 SVGIG (reference sequence). Trimming took off 4 bases at V and 4 bases at J, with 10 bases between the two ends. This CDR3 is built from 12 residues. In DNA form, the CDR3 reads TGTGCCTGGAAAGGGGTGGGCTATGGCTACACCTTC. Amino acid sequence: CAWKGVGYGYTF.

The chain couples TRBV6-1 to TRBJ2-7, with TRBD1 matching 9 bases. Germline V CDR1 and CDR2: MNHNS, SASEGT. V was pared by 5 bases and J by 2 bases, with 7 bases of the junction left unmatched. The CDR3 has 15 amino acids. This CDR3 is CASSPGQGRTYEQYF. The DNA of the CDR3 is TGTGCCAGCAGTCCTGGACAGGGGAGAACCTACGAGCAGTACTTC.

V and J are TRBV18 and TRBJ2-7; D unclear. Trimming removed 0 bases at V and 4 bases at J, with 7 bases between. The germline CDR1 and CDR2 sequences are KGHSH and LQKENI. This CDR3 region has 13 residues. The CDR3 DNA sequence: TGTGCCAGCTCACCACCGAGTCCGTACGAGCAGTACTTC. This codes for CASSPPSPYEQYF.

The chain carries TRBV19 and TRBJ1-2, with D unclear. The V end was cut by 2 bases, the J end by 8 bases, with 9 bases between. This CDR3 comprises 12 residues. Germline V CDR1 and CDR2: LNHDA, SQIVND (reference sequence). The CDR3 region has the DNA TGTGCCAGTAGTATAAGGCAGGAGGGCTACACCTTC. Its protein is CASSIRQEGYTF.

This clone has more than one count but fewer than ten. The chain employs TRBV13 and TRBJ1-2; D unresolved. V was clipped by 5 bases and J by 4 bases, with 20 bases between them. The CDR3 has 16 amino acids. CDR1 is PRHDT, CDR2 FYEKMQ, per germline (reference sequence). CDR3: CASSPTGSIYPYGYTF. CDR3 nucleotides: TGTGCCAGCAGCCCTACGGGATCCATATATCCCTATGGCTACACCTTC.

V is TRBV4-3 and J is TRBJ2-1; unclear D gene. Trimming removed 5 bases from V and 0 bases from J, with 11 bases in between. Germline loops: CDR1 LGHNA, CDR2 YSLEER. CDR3 size: 15 residues. Here the CDR3 DNA reads TGCGCCAGCAGCGTCGCGAGGAGCTCCTACAATGAGCAGTTCTTC. Encoded protein: CASSVARSSYNEQFF.

The chain uses TRBV27 and TRBJ1-2; 7 bases fit TRBD1. From germline, CDR1 is MNHEY and CDR2 SMNVEV (reference sequence). With 5 bases clipped from V and 3 bases from J, the junction kept 6 bases outside the gene matches. The CDR3 has 14 residues. CDR3 protein: CASSPGGVHYGYTF. The CDR3 DNA is TGTGCCAGCAGTCCAGGGGGGGTTCACTATGGCTACACCTTC.

This chain connects TRBV5-4 to TRBJ2-5, with D perhaps TRBD2 (5 bases). V lost 4 bases and J 5 bases, leaving 15 bases between the germline ends. This CDR3 is 14 amino acids long. The germline V gene has CDR1 SGHNT and CDR2 YYREEE (reference sequence). CDR3 sequence reads: CASSRHSGGETQYF. CDR3 sequence (DNA): TGTGCCAGCAGCCGCCACAGCGGAGGCGAGACCCAGTACTTC.

The table lists this clone with a few counts. Other DNA variants within this sample encode the same CDR3. V and J are TRBV9 and TRBJ1-5; 9 nucleotides agree with TRBD1. The CDR3 extends over 14 amino acids. CDR1 is SGDLS and CDR2 is YYNGEE in the germline V gene. Trimming took 4 bases from V and 6 from J; bases not matched to a gene: 5. In DNA form, the CDR3 reads TGTGCCAGCAGCCCGGGACAGGGTGGTCAGCCCCAGCATTTT. Translated: CASSPGQGGQPQHF.

To note about this clone: The same CDR3 can be traced to other DNA sequences in this sample. The V and J genes are TRBV11-2 and TRBJ2-1; D remains ambiguous. Germline V gives CDR1 SGHAT, CDR2 FQNNGV. The CDR3 runs 13 residues. V gave up 0 bases and J gave up 6 bases, with 6 bases separating them. The CDR3 sequence: CASSLDRVNEQFF. CDR3 nucleotides: TGTGCCAGCAGCTTAGATCGTGTCAATGAGCAGTTCTTC.

Comment on this clone: Other DNA sequences in this sample translate to the same CDR3. The gene calls are TRBV30 and TRBJ1-2, with D unclear. CDR1 and CDR2 from the germline V gene are GTSNPN and SVGIG (reference sequence). The CDR3 has 12 amino acids. V lost 0 bases and J 3 bases, leaving 5 bases between the germline ends. The CDR3 loop reads CAWSVEDYGYTF. The CDR3 DNA is TGTGCCTGGAGTGTAGAGGACTATGGCTACACCTTC.

Remarks on this clone: The identical CDR3 is also encoded by other nucleotide sequences in the sample. The chain is built from TRBV27 and TRBJ2-6; D is ambiguous. The CDR3 is made up of 14 amino acids. Trimming cost V 1 base and J 1 base, with 2 bases left between them. CDR1 and CDR2 from the germline V gene are MNHEY and SMNVEV (reference sequence). Here the CDR3 reads CASSLWSGANVLTF. The CDR3 nucleotides read TGTGCCAGCAGTTTATGGTCTGGGGCCAACGTCCTGACTTTC.

In its sample, this clone was seen once. The rearrangement uses TRBV5-1 and TRBJ1-4; tentative D call: TRBD1 (5 bases). The CDR3 sequence is 16 residues long. The germline gives CDR1 SGHRS, CDR2 YFSETQ. V lost 4 bases, J lost 4 bases, and 17 bases lay in between. The CDR3 loop is CASSLNPGRGNEKLFF. The CDR3 nucleotides read TGCGCCAGCAGCCTTAATCCGGGACGGGGTAATGAAAAACTGTTTTTT.

This rearrangement joins TRBV6-5 to TRBJ2-5; D not resolved. The J call is in doubt because the DNA end fits TRBJ2-7 better. This CDR3 is 11 amino acids long. CDR1 MNHEY and CDR2 SVGAGI come from the germline V gene. CDR3: CASSLIYEQYF. CDR3 nucleotides: TGTGCCAGCAGCTTAATCTACGAGCAGTACTTC.

This chain connects TRBV5-1 to TRBJ1-3, with 8 positions matching TRBD1. Germline-derived CDR1 and CDR2 are SGHRS and YFSETQ. After removal of 2 bases from V and 4 bases from J, the junction contained 8 bases not matched to a gene. The CDR3 is made up of 16 amino acids. CDR3: CASSFGDRTYGNTIYF. The CDR3 DNA sequence: TGCGCCAGCAGCTTTGGGGACAGGACATACGGAAACACCATATATTTT.